The T cell receptor beta chain under discussion was sequenced for a study of T cells after yellow fever vaccination (dated by TCRdb to the late 2010s). Describing the broader study: The SMART-Seq v4 Ultra Low Input RNA kit was used to prepare libraries from fractions with low cell numbers. Bulk TCR alpha and beta repertoires were sequenced longitudinally to track T-cell clones before and after primary and booster YFV17D yellow fever vaccination. Two healthy male donors made up the cohort, one aged 18 to 30 years and the other aged 30 to 40 years. Blood was collected at multiple timepoints before and after primary and secondary immunization, and bulk PBMC replicates and cell subsets were isolated. What the research found in general, with its limitations: Most clones expanded after primary vaccination were re-detected after the booster (almost 97% of CD4 and around 88% of CD8), suggesting broad memory maintenance. FACS-sorted repertoires could contain abundant contaminating clonotypes from the bulk population, so computational filtering was required. A small fraction of clonotypes showed up in both the CD4 and CD8 compartments, probably as a result of convergent recombination. The secondary T-cell response was weaker than the primary response but faster, peaking on day 5 instead of day 15. Because the study included only two donors, the extent to which the findings can be generalized is limited.

TCR cDNA was synthesized by 5'RACE template switching, through which a universal primer site and unique molecular identifiers were introduced. Priming of cDNA synthesis was performed from both the TCR alpha and TCR beta constant segments. Library amplification used two PCR steps, and the second PCR step added sample barcodes and sequencing adapters. Sequencing of the libraries was done on either Illumina HiSeq 2500 (2x100 bp) or NovaSeq (2x150 bp). On the study's bioinformatics: Demultiplexing of reads and collapsing into UMI consensus sequences were performed with MIGEC, and V(D)J alignment was carried out with MiXCR. Vaccine-responding clonotypes were identified with edgeR using replicate PBMC samples, with FDR below 0.01 and a log2 fold change above 5 up to day 15 being required. CD4 or CD8 identity was assigned to each bulk clonotype according to whether the clonotype was present at higher abundance in the sequenced CD4 repertoire or the sequenced CD8 repertoire. TCRdb trimmed the raw reads at Q25, called clones with MiXCR and kept productive beta chains. Each record represents a unique CDR3 protein, reported with the most common genes and DNA among its rows. The V and J calls shown here were made by TCRdb, not taken from the authors' results. This sample gives around 400,000 distinct CDR3 sequences in total; about 9.9% of them show up just once. The top ten clonotypes cover roughly 18% of the sample.

This clonotype was seen a handful of times. The target of this receptor is not known. Base qualities were left out, and no much larger clone turns up one base away. The germline V gene supplies CDR1 SGHRS and CDR2 YFSETQ. The CDR3 runs 15 residues from the cysteine to the phenylalanine. Only the CDR3 region is kept as DNA, spanning 45 bases read in frame from base 1. The junction carries 20 bases between V and J, which are trimmed by 3 bases and 10 bases respectively. Per the publication, the treatment or condition label means: live attenuated yellow fever vaccine strain. Two biological replicates of bulk PBMCs were collected at each blood-draw timepoint. PBMCs were isolated from peripheral blood using a standard Ficoll-Paque protocol. RNA was extracted with TriZol from bulk PBMCs, CD4 and CD8 fractions, and dextramer-positive and dextramer-negative fractions.

This sequence uses TRBV5-1 and TRBJ2-1; the D segment may tentatively be TRBD1 or TRBD2, each giving 5 matched bases. The sample in question was PBMCs, obtained on the day of the first yellow fever vaccination. The receptor was derived from a man aged 18 to 30 who received the YFV17D yellow fever vaccine. CDR3 loop: CASSWGTGTPGEQFF. The nucleotide sequence is given as TGCGCCAGCAGCTGGGGAACCGGGACCCCGGGGGAGCAGTTCTTC. Here the CDR3 is joined to the reference TRBV5-1 and TRBJ2-1 genes, and the full variable domain is: KAGVTQTPRYLIKTRGQQVTLSCSPISGHRSVSWYQQTPGQGLQFLFEYFSETQRNKGNFPGRFSGRQFSNSRSEMNVSTLELGDSALYLCASSWGTGTPGEQFFGPGTRLTVL.